One and the same sample provided the 18 T cell receptor beta chains below, sequenced in a study of blood T cell repertoires in COVID-19. Assay used: immunoSEQ multiplex PCR; TCRdb lists only in-frame clones, some missing. The sample has roughly 32,000 clones, roughly 80% seen once; the top ten hold roughly 14%. The sample comprised peripheral blood. The receptor set was obtained from an elderly man with active or convalescent COVID-19.

V is TRBV11-2 and J is TRBJ2-1; 8 bases are a match to TRBD2. Germline assignment: CDR1 SGHAT and CDR2 FQNNGV. This CDR3 spans 15 amino acids. V trimming: 7 bases; J trimming: 5 bases; junction bases outside the gene matches: 10. The chain's CDR3 is CASKVLLAENNEQFF. The CDR3 nucleotides read TGTGCCAGCAAGGTGTTACTAGCGGAAAACAATGAGCAGTTCTTC.

This clone was seen a few times. J is TRBJ2-7 and V is TRBV3-1 (or the pseudogene TRBV3-2), with 11 bases lining up with TRBD2. The CDR3 has 15 amino acids. Germline CDR1 reads LGHDT; CDR2 reads YNNKEL (reference sequence). With V trimmed by 3 bases and J by 0 bases, 1 base remained unmatched. CDR3 nucleotide sequence: TGTGCCAGCAGCCATGGACTAGCGGGCTCCTACGAGCAGTACTTC. Its translation is CASSHGLAGSYEQYF.

The V gene is TRBV23-1, the J gene TRBJ2-1, with a possible D match to TRBD1 (8 bases). TRBV23-1 is reported as an ORF; its role is uncertain. The V and J ends lost 8 bases and 3 bases respectively, with 20 bases between them. The CDR3 contains 16 residues. The CDR3 loop is CASARSGTGGYNEQFF. Written as DNA, the CDR3 is TGCGCCAGCGCCAGGAGCGGGACAGGCGGCTACAATGAGCAGTTCTTC.

This chain connects TRBV4-1 to TRBJ2-4, with a possible D match to TRBD2 (7 bases). The ends were cut back, 3 bases at V and 8 bases at J, with 17 bases in the middle. Germline V gene sequence: CDR1 MGHRA, CDR2 YSYEKL. This CDR3 has 15 residues. CDR3 nucleotide sequence: TGCGCCAGCAGCCAGTCCTCGGGGGGCTTAGACATTCAGTACTTC. Amino acid sequence: CASSQSSGGLDIQYF.

The chain combines TRBV20-1 with TRBJ1-5, with 10 bases matching TRBD1. Germline V lookup: CDR1 DFQATT, CDR2 SNEGSKA (reference sequence). V shed 3 bases, J shed 4 bases, and the junction held 9 bases outside the gene matches. The CDR3 spans 16 residues. Here the CDR3 DNA reads TGCAGTGCTAGTATCCGGGACAGGGGCCAAAATCAGCCCCAGCATTTT. Protein sequence: CSASIRDRGQNQPQHF.

The rearrangement links TRBV5-6 to TRBJ2-1; 9 nucleotides match TRBD1. This CDR3 has 14 amino acids. The J segment lost 8 bases and the V segment lost 4 bases, leaving 7 bases of the junction unmatched. Germline V gene lookup returns CDR1 SGHDT and CDR2 YYEEEE. The CDR3 loop reads CASSPGQGVDEQFF. CDR3 in DNA: TGTGCCAGCAGCCCGGGACAGGGTGTCGATGAGCAGTTCTTC.

This clone has just one count. CDR3 loop: CASSLEQQNEQYF. As DNA, the CDR3 is TGTGCCAGCAGCTTAGAACAGCAAAACGAGCAGTACTTC. The rearrangement joins TRBV7-2 to TRBJ2-7; D ambiguous. This CDR3 is built from 13 residues. Trimming took 1 base from V and 5 from J, leaving 9 bases between them. CDR1 is SGHTA and CDR2 is FQGNSA in the germline V gene.

This chain connects TRBV19 to TRBJ2-3; 7 bases agree with TRBD2. The CDR3 extends over 14 amino acids. Germline V gene data show CDR1 as LNHDA and CDR2 as SQIVND (reference sequence). The V and J ends lost 3 bases and 2 bases, in that order; junction bases with no gene match: 2. CDR3 residues: CASSIQRDTDTQYF. CDR3 coding DNA: TGTGCCAGTAGTATTCAGCGGGACACAGATACGCAGTATTTT. The full variable domain, its missing parts supplied by reference TRBV19 and TRBJ2-3, is DGGITQSPKYLFRKEGQNVTLSCEQNLNHDAMYWYRQDPGQGLRLIYYSQIVNDFQKGDIAEGYSVSREKKESFPLTVTSAQKNPTAFYLCASSIQRDTDTQYFGPGTRLTVL.

The chain carries TRBV18 and TRBJ1-4; no firm D call. The CDR3 totals 12 residues. Germline assignment: CDR1 KGHSH and CDR2 LQKENI. Trimming stripped 3 bases from V and 7 bases from J, with 6 bases between. This CDR3 reads CASSPYGEKLFF. In DNA, the CDR3 is TGTGCCAGCTCACCCTACGGTGAAAAACTGTTTTTT.

The chain couples TRBV19 to TRBJ2-2, with TRBD1 matching over 7 bases. Germline values: CDR1 LNHDA, CDR2 SQIVND (reference sequence). After removal of 4 bases from V and 7 bases from J, the junction contained 12 bases not matched to a gene. The CDR3 is made up of 16 amino acids. The CDR3 spells CASSTPGQQIGGELFF. DNA for the CDR3: TGTGCCAGTAGTACCCCGGGACAGCAGATAGGCGGGGAGCTGTTTTTT.

The rearrangement uses TRBV19 and TRBJ2-1; 8 bases line up with TRBD1. CDR1 LNHDA and CDR2 SQIVND come from the germline V gene (reference sequence). The V and J ends lost 1 base and 2 bases, in that order; junction bases with no gene match: 7. This CDR3 has 17 residues. CDR3 coding DNA: TGTGCCAGTAGTATAGCGCGGACAGGGCCCACCTACAATGAGCAGTTCTTC. Protein sequence: CASSIARTGPTYNEQFF.

The J gene is TRBJ2-3, the V gene TRBV5-1, with TRBD1 identical over 7 bases. CDR3 length equals 18 residues. J lost 3 bases, V lost 5 bases, and 18 bases had no gene match. CDR1 is SGHRS and CDR2 is YFSETQ in the germline V gene. CDR3 DNA sequence: TGCGCCAGCAGACGAGCCGAGGGGGCGCACAGGGCGACAGATACGCAGTATTTT. Translating gives CASRRAEGAHRATDTQYF.

This chain links TRBV5-8 with TRBJ2-2, with 8 bases that match TRBD2. The CDR3 runs to 16 residues. Germline V gives CDR1 SGHTS, CDR2 YDEGEE. Trimming removed 4 bases from V and 7 bases from J; junction bases left unmatched: 12. The CDR3 DNA reads as TGTGCCAGCAGCCCCCACTTGAGCGGGGGCAGCGGGGAGCTGTTTTTT. Translated, it gives CASSPHLSGGSGELFF.

The chain employs TRBV2 and TRBJ2-5, with D tentatively TRBD2 (6 bases). The V end lost 9 bases, the J end lost 3 bases, and 17 bases lay between the germline ends. Germline assignment: CDR1 SNHLY and CDR2 FYNNEI. The CDR3 sequence is 14 residues long. The CDR3 DNA reads TGTGCCAGGGGAGGTCGGGATGGGAAAGAGACCCAGTACTTC. Its translation is CARGGRDGKETQYF.

V is TRBV28 and J is TRBJ2-7; 7 positions agree with TRBD1. J was trimmed by 1 base and V by 3 bases; bases with no gene match: 3. Germline V lookup: CDR1 MDHEN, CDR2 SYDVKM. The CDR3 has 14 residues. The DNA for the CDR3 is TGTGCCAGCAGTTTCGGACAGGCTTCCTACGAGCAGTACTTC. Protein sequence: CASSFGQASYEQYF.

V is TRBV4-1 and J is TRBJ1-4; D is possibly TRBD1 (6 bases). The CDR3 consists of 15 residues. Per the germline V gene, CDR1 is MGHRA and CDR2 is YSYEKL. V gave up 4 bases and J gave up 7 bases, with 16 bases separating them. CDR3 nucleotide sequence: TGCGCCAGCAGCCCATCAACAGGGATGAGTGAAAAACTGTTTTTT. This encodes CASSPSTGMSEKLFF.

The chain uses TRBV7-2 and TRBJ1-1, with TRBD1 matching 7 bases. The CDR3 is made up of 14 amino acids. V dropped 8 bases and J dropped 10; count of bases not matched to a gene: 16. CDR1 and CDR2 from the germline V gene are SGHTA and FQGNSA. CDR3 in DNA: TGTGCCAGCGGTCACTCGACAGGGTCCGGAGCAGCTTTCTTT. It translates to CASGHSTGSGAAFF.

This clone was detected a few times. The CDR3 region has the DNA TGTGCCAGCAGCTTTAGTCTGGGCGCAGATACGCAGTATTTT. It translates to CASSFSLGADTQYF. The chain joins TRBV7-9 to TRBJ2-3; D gene unclear. V shed 3 bases and J shed 4 bases, with 11 bases lying between them. Germline lookup yields CDR1 SEHNR and CDR2 FQNEAQ (reference sequence). CDR3 size: 14 residues.